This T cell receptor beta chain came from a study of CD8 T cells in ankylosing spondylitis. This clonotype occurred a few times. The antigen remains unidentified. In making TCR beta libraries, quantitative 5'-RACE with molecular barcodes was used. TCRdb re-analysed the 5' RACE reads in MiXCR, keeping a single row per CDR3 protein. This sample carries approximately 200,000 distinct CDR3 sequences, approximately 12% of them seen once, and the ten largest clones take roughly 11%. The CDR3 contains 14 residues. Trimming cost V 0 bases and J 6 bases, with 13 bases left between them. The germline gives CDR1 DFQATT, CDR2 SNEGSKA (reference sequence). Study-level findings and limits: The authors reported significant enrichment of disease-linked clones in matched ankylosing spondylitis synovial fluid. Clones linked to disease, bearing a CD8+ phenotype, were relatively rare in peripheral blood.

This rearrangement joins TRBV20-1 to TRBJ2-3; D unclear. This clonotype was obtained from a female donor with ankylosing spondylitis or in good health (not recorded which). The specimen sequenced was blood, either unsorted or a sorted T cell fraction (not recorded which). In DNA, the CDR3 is TGCAGTGCTAGAGAGGGGTTTTGGTCCGATACGCAGTATTTT. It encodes CSAREGFWSDTQYF.